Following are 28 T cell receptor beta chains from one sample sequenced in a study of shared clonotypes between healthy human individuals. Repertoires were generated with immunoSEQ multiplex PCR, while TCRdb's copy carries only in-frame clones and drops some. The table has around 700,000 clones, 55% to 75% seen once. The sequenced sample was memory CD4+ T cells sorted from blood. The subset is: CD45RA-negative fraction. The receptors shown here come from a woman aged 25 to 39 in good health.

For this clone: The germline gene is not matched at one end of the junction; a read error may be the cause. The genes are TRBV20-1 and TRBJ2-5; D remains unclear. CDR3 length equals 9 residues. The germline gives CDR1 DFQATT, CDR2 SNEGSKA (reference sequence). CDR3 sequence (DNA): TGCAGTGCTGGAGAGACCCAGTACTTC. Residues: CSAGETQYF.

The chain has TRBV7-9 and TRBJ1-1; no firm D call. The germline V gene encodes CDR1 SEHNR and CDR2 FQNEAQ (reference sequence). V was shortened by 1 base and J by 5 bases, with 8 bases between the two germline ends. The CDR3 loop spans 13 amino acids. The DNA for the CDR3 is TGTGCCAGCAGCTTAGACGAGGAGACTGAAGCTTTCTTT. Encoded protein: CASSLDEETEAFF.

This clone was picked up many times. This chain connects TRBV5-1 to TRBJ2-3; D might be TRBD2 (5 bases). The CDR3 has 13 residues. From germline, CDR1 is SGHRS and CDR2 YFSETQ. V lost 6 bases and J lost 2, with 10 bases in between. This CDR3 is CASKAVSTDTQYF. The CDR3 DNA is TGCGCCAGCAAAGCGGTTTCCACAGATACGCAGTATTTT.

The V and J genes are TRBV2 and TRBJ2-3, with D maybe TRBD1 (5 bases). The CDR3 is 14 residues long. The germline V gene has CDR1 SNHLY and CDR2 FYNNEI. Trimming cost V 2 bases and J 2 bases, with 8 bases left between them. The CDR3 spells CASSERRATDTQYF. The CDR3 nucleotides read TGTGCCAGCAGTGAACGCAGGGCCACAGATACGCAGTATTTT.

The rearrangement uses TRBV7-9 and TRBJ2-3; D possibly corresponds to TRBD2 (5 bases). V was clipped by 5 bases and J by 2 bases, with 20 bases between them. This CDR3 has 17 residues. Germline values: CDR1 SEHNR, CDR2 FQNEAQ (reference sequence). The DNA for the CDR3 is TGTGCCAGCAGCCCCCCTTGGCAGCGGACCAACACAGATACGCAGTATTTT. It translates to CASSPPWQRTNTDTQYF.

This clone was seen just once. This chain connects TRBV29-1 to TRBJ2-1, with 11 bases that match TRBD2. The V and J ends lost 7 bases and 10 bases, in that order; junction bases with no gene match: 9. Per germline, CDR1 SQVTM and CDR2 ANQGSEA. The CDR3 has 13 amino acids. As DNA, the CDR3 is TGCAGCGCCTCGGGACTAGCGGTGGGGGAGCAGTTCTTC. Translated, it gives CSASGLAVGEQFF.

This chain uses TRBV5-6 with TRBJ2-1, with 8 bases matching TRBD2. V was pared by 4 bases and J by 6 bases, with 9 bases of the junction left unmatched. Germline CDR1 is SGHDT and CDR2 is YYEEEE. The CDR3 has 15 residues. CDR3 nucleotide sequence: TGTGCCAGCAGCACTGGCCAGCGGGAGAGCAATGAGCAGTTCTTC. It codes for CASSTGQRESNEQFF.

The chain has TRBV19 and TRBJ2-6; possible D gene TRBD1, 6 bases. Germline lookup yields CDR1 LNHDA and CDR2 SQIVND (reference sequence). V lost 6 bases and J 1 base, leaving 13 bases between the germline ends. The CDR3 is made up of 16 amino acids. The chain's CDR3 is CASSRGPPSGANVLTF. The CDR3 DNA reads TGTGCCAGTAGCAGGGGACCTCCATCTGGGGCCAACGTCCTGACTTTC. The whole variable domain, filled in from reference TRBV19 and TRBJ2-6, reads DGGITQSPKYLFRKEGQNVTLSCEQNLNHDAMYWYRQDPGQGLRLIYYSQIVNDFQKGDIAEGYSVSREKKESFPLTVTSAQKNPTAFYLCASSRGPPSGANVLTFGAGSRLTVL.

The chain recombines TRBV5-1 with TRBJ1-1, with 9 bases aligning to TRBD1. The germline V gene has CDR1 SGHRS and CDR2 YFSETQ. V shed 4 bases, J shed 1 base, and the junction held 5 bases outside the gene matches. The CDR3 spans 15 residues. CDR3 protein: CASSATGGTNTEAFF. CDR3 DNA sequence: TGCGCCAGCAGCGCGACAGGGGGTACGAACACTGAAGCTTTCTTT.

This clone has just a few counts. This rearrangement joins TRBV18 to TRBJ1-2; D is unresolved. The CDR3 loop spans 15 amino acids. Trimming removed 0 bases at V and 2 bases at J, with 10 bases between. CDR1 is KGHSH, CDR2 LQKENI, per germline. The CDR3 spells CASSPPSDRNYGYTF. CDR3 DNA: TGTGCCAGCTCACCACCTTCAGACCGGAACTATGGCTACACCTTC.

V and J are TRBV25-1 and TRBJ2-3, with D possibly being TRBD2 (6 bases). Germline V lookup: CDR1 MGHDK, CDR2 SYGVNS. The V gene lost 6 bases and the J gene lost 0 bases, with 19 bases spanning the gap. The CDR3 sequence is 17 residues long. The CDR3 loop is CASSRRGVGVSTDTQYF. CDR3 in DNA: TGTGCCAGCAGCAGGAGGGGAGTTGGGGTGAGCACAGATACGCAGTATTTT. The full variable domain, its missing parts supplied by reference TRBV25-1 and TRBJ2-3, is EADIYQTPRYLVIGTGKKITLECSQTMGHDKMYWYQQDPGMELHLIHYSYGVNSTEKGDLSSESTVSRIRTEHFPLTLESARPSHTSQYLCASSRRGVGVSTDTQYFGPGTRLTVL.

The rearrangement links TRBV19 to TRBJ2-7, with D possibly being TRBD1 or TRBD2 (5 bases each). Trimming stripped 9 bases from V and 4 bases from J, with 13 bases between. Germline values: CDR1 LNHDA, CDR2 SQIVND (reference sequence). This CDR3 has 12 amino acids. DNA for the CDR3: TGTGCCAGCTGGGACGGAGCTTACGAGCAGTACTTC. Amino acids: CASWDGAYEQYF.

The CDR3 nucleotides read TGTGCCAGCAGTTCGTATAGGTTCTCTGGAAACACCATATATTTT. Protein sequence: CASSSYRFSGNTIYF. The gene calls are TRBV27 and TRBJ1-3; no clear D. This CDR3 contains 15 residues. Looked up from germline, CDR1 is MNHEY and CDR2 is SMNVEV (reference sequence). With 4 bases removed from V and 0 bases from J, the gap between germline ends came to 10 bases.

In DNA form, the CDR3 reads TGTGCCAGTAGTATAAAAGGACAGCATCCTTGGAACACCATATATTTT. This sequence encodes CASSIKGQHPWNTIYF. V is TRBV19 and J is TRBJ1-3, with D possibly being TRBD1 (6 bases). The CDR3 sequence is 16 residues long. Germline V CDR1 and CDR2: LNHDA, SQIVND (reference sequence). Trimming removed 2 bases at V and 7 bases at J, with 18 bases between.

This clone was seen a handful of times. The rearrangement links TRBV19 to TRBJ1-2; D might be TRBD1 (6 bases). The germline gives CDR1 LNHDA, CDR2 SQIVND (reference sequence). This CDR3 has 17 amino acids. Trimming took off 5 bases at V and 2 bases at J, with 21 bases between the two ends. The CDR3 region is CASSPLGGSVWNYGYTF. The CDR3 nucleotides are TGTGCCAGTAGTCCCCTAGGGGGATCCGTCTGGAACTATGGCTACACCTTC.

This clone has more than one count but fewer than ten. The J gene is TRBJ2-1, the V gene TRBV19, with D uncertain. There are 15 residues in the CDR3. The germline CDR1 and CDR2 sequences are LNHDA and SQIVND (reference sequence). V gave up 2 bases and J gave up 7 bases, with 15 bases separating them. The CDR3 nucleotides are TGTGCCAGTAGTATATTTGCGGCTCTGGTTAATGAGCAGTTCTTC. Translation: CASSIFAALVNEQFF.

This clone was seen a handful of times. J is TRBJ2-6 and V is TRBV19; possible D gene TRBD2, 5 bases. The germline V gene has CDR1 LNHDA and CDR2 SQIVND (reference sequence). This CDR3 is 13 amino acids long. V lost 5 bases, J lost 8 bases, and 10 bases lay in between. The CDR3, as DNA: TGTGCCAGTAGTTTTCCCGGGACCAACGTCCTGACTTTC. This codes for CASSFPGTNVLTF.

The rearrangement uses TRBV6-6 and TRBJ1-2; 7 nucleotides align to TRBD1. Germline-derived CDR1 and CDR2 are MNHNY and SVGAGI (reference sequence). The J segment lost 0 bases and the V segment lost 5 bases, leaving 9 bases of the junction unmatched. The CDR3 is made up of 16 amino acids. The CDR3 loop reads CASSHPMTGTNYGYTF. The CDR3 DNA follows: TGTGCCAGCAGTCACCCGATGACAGGGACTAACTATGGCTACACCTTC.

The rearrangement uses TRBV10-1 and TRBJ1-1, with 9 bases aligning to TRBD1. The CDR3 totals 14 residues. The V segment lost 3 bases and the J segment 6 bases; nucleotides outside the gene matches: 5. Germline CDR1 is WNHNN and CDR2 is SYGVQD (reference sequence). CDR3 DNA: TGCGCCAGCAGTGAATACAGGGGGCAGGCTGAAGCTTTCTTT. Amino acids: CASSEYRGQAEAFF.

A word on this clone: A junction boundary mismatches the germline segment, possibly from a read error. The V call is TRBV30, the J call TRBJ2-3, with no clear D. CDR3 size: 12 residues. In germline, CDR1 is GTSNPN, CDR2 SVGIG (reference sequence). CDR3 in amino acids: CAWSARTDTQYF. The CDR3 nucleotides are TGTGCCTGGAGTGCCCGCACGGATACGCAGTATTTT. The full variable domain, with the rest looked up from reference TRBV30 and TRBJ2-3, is SQTIHQWPATLVQPVGSPLSLECTVEGTSNPNLYWYRQAAGRGLQLLFYSVGIGQISSEVPQNLSASRPQDRQFILSSKKLLLSDSGFYLCAWSARTDTQYFGPGTRLTVL.

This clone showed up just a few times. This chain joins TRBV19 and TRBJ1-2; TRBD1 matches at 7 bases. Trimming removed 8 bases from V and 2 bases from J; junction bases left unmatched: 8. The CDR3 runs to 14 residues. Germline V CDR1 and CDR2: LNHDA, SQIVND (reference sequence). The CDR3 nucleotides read TGTGCCAGTGGGGACAGAAGAGAGAACTATGGCTACACCTTC. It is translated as CASGDRRENYGYTF.

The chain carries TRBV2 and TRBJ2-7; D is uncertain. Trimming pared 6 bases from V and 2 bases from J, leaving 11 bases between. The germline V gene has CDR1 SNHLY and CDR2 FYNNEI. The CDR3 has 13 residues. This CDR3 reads CASRAESPYEQYF. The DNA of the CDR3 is TGTGCCAGCAGGGCGGAGTCCCCCTACGAGCAGTACTTC.

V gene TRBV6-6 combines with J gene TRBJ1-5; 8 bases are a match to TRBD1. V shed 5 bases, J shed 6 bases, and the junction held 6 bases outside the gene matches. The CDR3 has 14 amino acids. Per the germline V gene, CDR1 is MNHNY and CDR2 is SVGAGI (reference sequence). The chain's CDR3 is CASSNPTGVQPQHF. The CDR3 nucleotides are TGTGCCAGCAGTAACCCGACAGGGGTTCAGCCCCAGCATTTT.

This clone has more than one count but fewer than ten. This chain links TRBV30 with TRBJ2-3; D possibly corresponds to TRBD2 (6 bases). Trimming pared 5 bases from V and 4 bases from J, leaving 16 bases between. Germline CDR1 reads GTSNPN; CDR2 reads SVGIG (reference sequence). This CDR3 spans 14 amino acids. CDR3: CAWEAEGGADTQYF. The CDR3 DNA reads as TGTGCCTGGGAGGCGGAGGGCGGGGCAGATACGCAGTATTTT.

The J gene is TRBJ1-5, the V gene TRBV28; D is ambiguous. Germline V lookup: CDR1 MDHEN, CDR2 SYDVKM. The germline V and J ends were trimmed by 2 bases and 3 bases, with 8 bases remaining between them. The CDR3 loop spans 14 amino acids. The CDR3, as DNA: TGTGCCAGCAGTTTACCGGCTCACAATCAGCCCCAGCATTTT. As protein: CASSLPAHNQPQHF.

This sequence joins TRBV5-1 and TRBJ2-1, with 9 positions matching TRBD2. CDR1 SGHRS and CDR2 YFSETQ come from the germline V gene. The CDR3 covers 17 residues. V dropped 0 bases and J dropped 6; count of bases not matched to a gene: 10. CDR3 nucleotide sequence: TGCGCCAGCAGCTTGGTGGCGGGAGGGCCCTACGGCAATGAGCAGTTCTTC. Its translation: CASSLVAGGPYGNEQFF.

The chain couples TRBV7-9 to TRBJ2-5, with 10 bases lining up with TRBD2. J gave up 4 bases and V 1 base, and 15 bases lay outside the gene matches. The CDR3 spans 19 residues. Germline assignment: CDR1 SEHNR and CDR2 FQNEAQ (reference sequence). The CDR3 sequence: CASSLGGLASGRLGETQYF. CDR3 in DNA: TGTGCCAGCAGCTTAGGAGGTTTGGCTAGCGGGAGATTGGGAGAGACCCAGTACTTC.

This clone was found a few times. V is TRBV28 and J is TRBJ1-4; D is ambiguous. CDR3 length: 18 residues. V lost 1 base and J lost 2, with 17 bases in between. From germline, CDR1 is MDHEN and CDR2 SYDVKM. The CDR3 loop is CASSLFQVGRGTNEKLFF. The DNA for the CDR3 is TGTGCCAGCAGTTTATTCCAAGTTGGCCGAGGGACTAATGAAAAACTGTTTTTT.